These 23 T cell receptor beta chains were sequenced from one sample in a study of radiotherapy plus CTLA-4 blockade in lung cancer. The table came from immunoSEQ multiplex PCR; TCRdb's copy has only in-frame clones and leaves some out. The sample carries about 25,000 clones, approximately 70% recorded once. The sample was peripheral blood, taken from a patient treated with radiotherapy plus ipilimumab. All receptors come from a human donor with non-small cell lung cancer who had stable disease on radiotherapy plus ipilimumab.

This clone showed up just a few times. The V gene is TRBV10-3, the J gene TRBJ2-1; 9 bases fit TRBD1. CDR1 and CDR2 from the germline V gene are ENHRY and SYGVKD. This CDR3 comprises 14 residues. V was pared by 10 bases and J by 1 base, with 5 bases of the junction left unmatched. CDR3 region: CATGQGTSYNEQFF. The CDR3 DNA reads as TGTGCCACTGGACAGGGGACATCCTACAATGAGCAGTTCTTC.

The chain combines TRBV5-1 with TRBJ2-7; 11 bases are shared with TRBD2. Germline V lookup: CDR1 SGHRS, CDR2 YFSETQ. The CDR3 is made up of 15 amino acids. With V trimmed by 5 bases and J by 0 bases, 4 bases remained unmatched. DNA for the CDR3: TGCGCCAGCAGATTTAGCGGGAGGGGCTCCTACGAGCAGTACTTC. Translated: CASRFSGRGSYEQYF.

This clone was counted a few times. This chain connects TRBV19 to TRBJ2-1, with 8 nucleotides matching TRBD2. V lost 6 bases and J lost 7; bases outside the gene matches: 11. CDR3 length: 15 residues. Germline V gene data show CDR1 as LNHDA and CDR2 as SQIVND (reference sequence). The CDR3 is CASSPPGRDANEQFF. DNA of the CDR3: TGTGCCAGTAGCCCCCCCGGGAGGGATGCGAATGAGCAGTTCTTC.

This sequence joins TRBV11-2 and TRBJ1-2; 7 bases match TRBD1. CDR1 SGHAT and CDR2 FQNNGV come from the germline V gene. After removal of 4 bases from V and 4 bases from J, the junction contained 6 bases not matched to a gene. This CDR3 contains 14 residues. CDR3 bases: TGTGCCAGCAGCTCCCTCAGGGGGATCTATGGCTACACCTTC. Residues: CASSSLRGIYGYTF.

V and J are TRBV28 and TRBJ2-5, with 14 bases aligning to TRBD2. CDR3 size: 16 residues. CDR1 and CDR2 (germline): MDHEN, SYDVKM. The trim removed 7 bases at V and 11 bases at J, leaving 15 bases unmatched. The CDR3 loop is CASKKGGLAGGGAQYF. CDR3 coding DNA: TGTGCCAGCAAGAAGGGCGGACTAGCGGGAGGAGGGGCGCAGTACTTC.

This clone has only a few counts. The chain joins TRBV2 to TRBJ1-1; 9 bases map to TRBD1. Germline trimming cut 6 bases from V and 0 bases from J; bases unmatched to any gene: 5. This CDR3 has 15 amino acids. CDR1 is SNHLY, CDR2 FYNNEI, per germline. The CDR3 protein is CASRGGTGMNTEAFF. The CDR3 region has the DNA TGTGCCAGCAGGGGGGGGACAGGGATGAACACTGAAGCTTTCTTT. The full variable domain, in which reference TRBV2 and TRBJ1-1 provide the parts outside the CDR3, is EPEVTQTPSHQVTQMGQEVILRCVPISNHLYFYWYRQILGQKVEFLVSFYNNEISEKSEIFDDQFSVERPDGSNFTLKIRSTKLEDSAMYFCASRGGTGMNTEAFFGQGTRLTVV.

The chain couples TRBV10-2 to TRBJ2-7; 9 bases are a match to TRBD1. V was pared by 3 bases and J by 5 bases, with 5 bases of the junction left unmatched. From germline, CDR1 is WSHSY and CDR2 SAAADI. CDR3 length: 14 residues. The CDR3 DNA follows: TGCGCCAGCAGTGAAGACAGGGGGTTGGACGAGCAGTACTTC. Translated: CASSEDRGLDEQYF.

CDR3 amino acids: CASSFESGTNGKQYF. The CDR3, as DNA: TGTGCCAGCAGCTTTGAGAGCGGGACGAACGGAAAGCAGTACTTC. The V and J genes are TRBV12-1 and TRBJ2-7; TRBD2, as called in the table, went unchecked against the DNA. TRBV12-1 has pseudogene status. CDR3 size: 15 residues.

CDR3 sequence: CASSVLGGNYGYTF. CDR3 nucleotide sequence: TGTGCCAGCAGTGTCCTCGGGGGTAACTATGGCTACACCTTC. The chain is built from TRBV7-9 and TRBJ1-2, with a tentative D call TRBD1 (5 bases). Between the trimmed V and J ends, which lost 6 bases and 1 base, there was a span of 12 bases. Germline V CDR1 and CDR2: SEHNR, FQNEAQ (reference sequence). This CDR3 is built from 14 residues.

This chain links TRBV15 with TRBJ2-2; 8 bases are shared with TRBD2. The CDR3 totals 16 residues. Looked up from germline, CDR1 is LNHNV and CDR2 is YYDKDF (reference sequence). The V segment lost 0 bases and the J segment 6 bases; nucleotides outside the gene matches: 6. The CDR3: CATSRDPGRGAGELFF. The CDR3 DNA is TGTGCCACCAGCAGAGATCCCGGGAGGGGGGCCGGGGAGCTGTTTTTT.

This clone qualifies as medium-sized. The chain uses TRBV5-4 and TRBJ2-1; 11 bases are shared with TRBD2. CDR1 is SGHNT and CDR2 is YYREEE in the germline V gene (reference sequence). V lost 0 bases to trimming and J lost 8 bases; unmatched junction nucleotides: 4. The CDR3 is 15 amino acids. CDR3 coding DNA: TGTGCCAGCAGCTTGGGACTAGCGGGACGGTATGAGCAGTTCTTC. Its translation is CASSLGLAGRYEQFF.

The chain carries TRBV19 and TRBJ1-4, with 12 bases that match TRBD1. Losses at the gene ends were 4 bases for V and 7 bases for J; bases not matched to a gene: 4. Germline V lookup: CDR1 LNHDA, CDR2 SQIVND (reference sequence). The CDR3 loop spans 15 amino acids. CDR3 bases: TGTGCCAGTAGTACCGGGACAGGGGGCCCTGAAAAACTGTTTTTT. This gives the protein CASSTGTGGPEKLFF.

This clone was seen a few times. V and J are TRBV4-2 and TRBJ2-2; D call uncertain. The germline CDR1 and CDR2 sequences are LGHNA and YNFKEQ. CDR3 length: 14 amino acids. V shed 4 bases and J shed 5 bases, with 11 bases lying between them. CDR3 nucleotide sequence: TGTGCCAGCAGCCCCGCTGGACGAACCGGGGAGCTGTTTTTT. This encodes CASSPAGRTGELFF.

This chain joins TRBV11-2 and TRBJ1-1, with D unclear. The CDR3 is 14 amino acids. Germline values: CDR1 SGHAT, CDR2 FQNNGV. Deletions cut 5 bases from V and 4 bases from J, with 14 bases between. CDR3 nucleotide sequence: TGTGCCAGCAGCAACCGGAGGGTCGGCACTGAAGCTTTCTTT. This gives the protein CASSNRRVGTEAFF.

This clone was counted a few times. The chain uses TRBV7-9 and TRBJ2-7; 7 bases align to TRBD2. The CDR3 consists of 19 residues. Germline-derived CDR1 and CDR2 are SEHNR and FQNEAQ (reference sequence). V lost 4 bases and J lost 5; bases outside the gene matches: 23. CDR3 DNA sequence: TGTGCCAGCAGCTACCCTAGGGTGGAAGGGAGGGCGTCGAACGACGAGCAGTACTTC. This codes for CASSYPRVEGRASNDEQYF.

The genes are TRBV6-1 and TRBJ2-7, with TRBD2 matching 8 bases. Trimming cost V 4 bases and J 1 base; bases outside gene matches: 6. The CDR3 sequence is 15 residues long. The V gene's germline CDR1 is MNHNS and CDR2 SASEGT. The CDR3 DNA reads as TGTGCCAGCAGTGTACCGGGACTAGATTCCTACGAGCAGTACTTC. It is translated as CASSVPGLDSYEQYF.

The rearrangement uses TRBV18 and TRBJ2-7, with 7 bases aligning to TRBD1. The CDR3 spans 14 residues. Germline loops: CDR1 KGHSH, CDR2 LQKENI. Unmatched junction bases numbered 7, after V lost 4 bases and J lost 4 bases. The CDR3 DNA sequence: TGTGCCAGCTCACTACCGGGACAGACTTACGAGCAGTACTTC. It encodes CASSLPGQTYEQYF. Based on the CDR3 plus reference TRBV18 and TRBJ2-7, the full variable domain is NAGVMQNPRHLVRRRGQEARLRCSPMKGHSHVYWYRQLPEEGLKFMVYLQKENIIDESGMPKERFSAEFPKEGPSILRIQQVVRGDSAAYFCASSLPGQTYEQYFGPGTRLTVT.

The chain couples TRBV11-3 to TRBJ2-1, with a possible D match to TRBD2 (6 bases). The CDR3 covers 16 residues. CDR1 is SGHNT and CDR2 is YENEEA in the germline V gene. V was shortened by 0 bases and J by 3 bases, with 12 bases between the two germline ends. The CDR3 nucleotides are TGTGCCAGCAGCTTAGAATCTAGGGGAGGCTACAATGAGCAGTTCTTC. Translated: CASSLESRGGYNEQFF.

CDR3 protein: CASSAGTRGYEQYF. In DNA form, the CDR3 reads TGTGCCAGCAGTGCCGGGACTAGGGGCTACGAGCAGTACTTC. The chain uses TRBV2 and TRBJ2-7; 8 bases map to TRBD2. Looked up from germline, CDR1 is SNHLY and CDR2 is FYNNEI. The CDR3 is made up of 14 amino acids. Trimming cost V 4 bases and J 3 bases; bases outside gene matches: 5.

The rearrangement links TRBV9 to TRBJ2-3; D remains unclear. The CDR3 covers 13 residues. Trimming pared 4 bases from V and 6 bases from J, leaving 12 bases between. The germline gives CDR1 SGDLS, CDR2 YYNGEE. The CDR3 DNA reads as TGTGCCAGCAGCCCTAGTACCGGGGATACGCAGTATTTT. This gives the protein CASSPSTGDTQYF.

The rearrangement joins TRBV19 to TRBJ2-1; D may be TRBD1 (6 bases). The germline CDR1 and CDR2 sequences are LNHDA and SQIVND (reference sequence). The CDR3 extends over 13 amino acids. Trimming left V 6 bases short and J 4 bases short, with 10 bases between. The DNA for the CDR3 is TGTGCCAGTAGGGACAGAGGATACAATGAGCAGTTCTTC. Translating gives CASRDRGYNEQFF.

Concerning this clone: With a much larger clone just one base away, this may be a read error. The V and J genes are TRBV5-1 and TRBJ2-5; D possibly corresponds to TRBD1 (5 bases). The tail of the sequence fits TRBJ2-7 better, so the J call may be wrong. This CDR3 spans 14 amino acids. The V gene's germline CDR1 is SGHRS and CDR2 YFSETQ. CDR3: CASSIGQGRYEQYF. CDR3 in DNA: TGCGCCAGCAGCATAGGGCAGGGCCGGTACGAGCAGTACTTC.

The chain couples TRBV6-1 to TRBJ1-5; no definite D call. Trimming pared 2 bases from V and 6 bases from J, leaving 11 bases between. Germline assignment: CDR1 MNHNS and CDR2 SASEGT. This CDR3 region has 14 residues. DNA of the CDR3: TGTGCCAGCAGTGAAAATGTTAAGGTTCAGCCCCAGCATTTT. As protein: CASSENVKVQPQHF.